This is a list of T cell receptor beta chains from one sample in a study of control samples from healthy donors and cancer patients. Generated by immunoSEQ multiplex PCR, the TCRdb table keeps only in-frame clones and is missing some. The table lists about 410,000 clones, 80% to 95% of them singletons, with 5% to 8% in the top ten. The material sequenced was PBMCs. The source is a man in his forties with head and neck cancer. The CDR3 runs from the conserved cysteine through the conserved F or W. A D gene is named only where the DNA matches it firmly. Rows give clone size only sometimes, using once, few, many, or a class for an expanded clone.

V gene	J gene	clone size	D gene	CDR3 protein	CDR3 DNA
TRBV19	TRBJ1-2	.	.	CASSADSAYGYTF	TGTGCCAGTAGTGCCGACAGCGCTTATGGCTACACCTTC
TRBV19	TRBJ1-1	.	TRBD1	CASSPRDRGVAEAFF	TGTGCCAGTAGTCCCAGGGACAGGGGAGTCGCTGAAGCTTTCTTT
TRBV9	TRBJ2-7	.	.	CASSVAGSHEQYF	TGTGCCAGCAGCGTAGCTGGCAGTCACGAGCAGTACTTC
TRBV7-2	TRBJ2-5	.	TRBD2	CASRYVVGGAGVWETQYF	TGTGCCAGCAGATACGTCGTAGGTGGAGCGGGAGTATGGGAGACCCAGTACTTC
TRBV5-6	TRBJ1-1	.	.	CASSLMNTEAFF	TGTGCCAGCAGCTTGATGAACACTGAAGCTTTCTTT
TRBV19	TRBJ1-6	once	.	CASSIAQGNSPLHF	TGTGCCAGTAGTATTGCCCAGGGGAATTCACCCCTCCACTTT
TRBV7-2	TRBJ2-2	.	.	CASSLAGVNTGELFF	TGTGCCAGCAGCTTAGCAGGAGTGAACACCGGGGAGCTGTTTTTT
TRBV5-1	TRBJ2-1	few	.	CASSETGSYNEQFF	TGCGCCAGCAGTGAAACGGGTTCCTACAATGAGCAGTTCTTC
TRBV11-3	TRBJ2-1	.	.	CASSKRESSYNEQFF	TGTGCCAGCAGCAAAAGGGAAAGCTCCTACAATGAGCAGTTCTTC
TRBV7-3	TRBJ1-2	.	.	CASSLSGPWSGYTF	TGTGCCAGCAGCTTAAGTGGTCCCTGGAGCGGCTACACCTTC
TRBV28	TRBJ1-1	.	.	CASPISGFVGPELNTEAFF	TGTGCCAGCCCAATCTCGGGTTTTGTCGGGCCGGAACTGAACACTGAAGCTTTCTTT
TRBV5-1	TRBJ2-1	.	.	CASSPTYNEQFF	TGCGCCAGCAGCCCAACTTACAATGAGCAGTTCTTC
TRBV28	TRBJ1-3	once	.	CASTPLGSSGNTIYF	TGTGCCAGCACTCCCCTAGGGAGCTCTGGAAACACCATATATTTT
TRBV12-3/TRBV12-4	TRBJ1-2	.	.	CASRAGYGYTF	TGTGCCAGCAGGGCCGGCTATGGCTACACCTTC
TRBV7-9	TRBJ2-1	once	.	CASAISYRDPYNEQFF	TGTGCCAGCGCCATCTCCTACAGGGACCCCTACAATGAGCAGTTCTTC